These T cell receptor beta chains were read from a single sample in a study of blood T cell repertoires in COVID-19. The method was immunoSEQ multiplex PCR; TCRdb's version includes in-frame clones alone and lacks a portion of them. There are roughly 170,000 clones in the sample; more than 75% occur only once, and just under 0.9% lies in the top ten. Sequencing input: peripheral blood. All receptors derive from a woman aged 18 to 35 who had recovered from COVID-19. CDR3s include the opening cysteine and the closing phenylalanine or tryptophan. A D gene is named only where the DNA matches it firmly. A clone size is listed for some rows: how often the clone was seen (once, few, many), or a class if it is expanded.

TRBD1	TRBJ1-1	TRBV4-1	once	CASSPAGTGLPPEAFF	TGCGCCAGCAGCCCTGCCGGGACAGGGCTCCCACCTGAAGCTTTCTTT
NA	TRBJ1-1	TRBV7-9	NA	CASSPDQRWNTEAFF	TGTGCCAGCAGCCCCGACCAGAGGTGGAACACTGAAGCTTTCTTT
NA	TRBJ1-1	TRBV15	NA	CATSRARVTEAFF	TGTGCCACCAGCAGAGCTCGGGTCACTGAAGCTTTCTTT
NA	TRBJ2-4	TRBV7-4	once	CASSPDGEVKNIQYF	TGTGCCAGCAGCCCAGACGGGGAAGTCAAAAACATTCAGTACTTC
NA	TRBJ2-3	TRBV30	NA	CAWSVRRADTQYF	TGTGCCTGGAGTGTACGGAGGGCAGATACGCAGTATTTT
NA	TRBJ1-1	TRBV7-9	NA	CASSLSGDTEAFF	TGTGCCAGCAGCTTATCGGGGGACACTGAAGCTTTCTTT
TRBD1	TRBJ1-1	TRBV7-9	few	CASSRQGGNTEAFF	TGTGCCAGCAGCCGACAGGGGGGGAACACTGAAGCTTTCTTT
TRBD1	TRBJ1-3	TRBV5-8	NA	CASSSQGNTIYF	TGTGCCAGCAGCTCACAGGGGAACACCATATATTTT
NA	TRBJ1-5	TRBV5-5	NA	CASSFSIKGGQPQHF	TGTGCCAGCAGCTTTTCCATTAAAGGGGGTCAGCCCCAGCATTTT
NA	TRBJ2-5	TRBV7-2	NA	CASSRDGRMGETQYF	TGTGCCAGCAGCCGCGACGGGAGAATGGGAGAGACCCAGTACTTC
NA	TRBJ1-6	TRBV4-3	NA	CASSGRLKSSYNSPLHF	TGCGCCAGCAGCGGCCGACTCAAAAGCTCCTATAATTCACCCCTCCACTTT
TRBD1	TRBJ1-2	TRBV28	NA	CASSLQGALMPYGYTF	TGTGCCAGCAGTTTACAGGGGGCGCTTATGCCTTATGGCTACACCTTC
NA	TRBJ2-7	TRBV19	NA	CASSIVAGYEQYF	TGTGCCAGTAGTATAGTGGCAGGCTACGAGCAGTACTTC
TRBD2	TRBJ2-1	TRBV2	NA	CASRGTVREGRNNEQFF	TGTGCCAGCAGAGGGACGGTTCGGGAGGGCCGGAACAATGAGCAGTTCTTC
NA	TRBJ1-1	TRBV5-6	NA	CASSLGVGGTEAFF	TGTGCCAGCAGCTTGGGGGTAGGGGGCACTGAAGCTTTCTTT
NA	TRBJ2-3	TRBV6-5	once	CASSPVVPDTQYF	TGTGCCAGCAGTCCCGTAGTCCCAGATACGCAGTATTTT
NA	TRBJ1-5	TRBV15	NA	CATSRDPNQPQHF	TGTGCCACCAGCAGAGATCCGAATCAGCCCCAGCATTTT
NA	TRBJ2-1	TRBV5-5	few	CASSFIGREQFF	TGTGCCAGCAGCTTCATTGGCCGAGAGCAGTTCTTC
NA	TRBJ2-5	TRBV28	NA	CASNFLSETQYF	TGTGCCAGCAACTTTTTATCGGAGACCCAGTACTTC
NA	TRBJ2-5	TRBV6-2/TRBV6-3	NA	CASSYREYETQYF	TGTGCCAGCAGTTACAGGGAGTACGAGACCCAGTACTTC
NA	TRBJ2-2	TRBV3-1/TRBV3-2	NA	CASSQGARELFF	TGTGCCAGCAGCCAAGGTGCGCGGGAGCTGTTTTTT
TRBD2	TRBJ2-1	TRBV4-1	NA	CASSRERLANEQFF	TGCGCCAGCAGCCGCGAAAGACTAGCCAATGAGCAGTTCTTC
TRBD1	TRBJ2-7	TRBV5-8	NA	CASRTGSKQYF	TGTGCCAGCAGGACAGGGAGTAAGCAGTACTTC
TRBD1	TRBJ2-2	TRBV5-8	NA	CASSPNRGSTGELFF	TGTGCCAGCAGCCCTAACAGGGGTAGCACCGGGGAGCTGTTTTTT
NA	TRBJ1-4	TRBV4-3	NA	CASSQLVWGQGSEKLFF	TGCGCCAGCAGCCAATTGGTTTGGGGGCAGGGTAGTGAAAAACTGTTTTTT
NA	TRBJ1-6	TRBV18	NA	CASSPSRDNSPLHF	TGTGCCAGCTCACCTTCCCGCGATAATTCACCCCTCCACTTT
TRBD1	TRBJ1-2	TRBV12-3/TRBV12-4	NA	CASSVRGQGYTF	TGTGCCAGCAGTGTCAGGGGGCAGGGCTACACCTTC
NA	TRBJ1-1	TRBV7-8	NA	CASSSNPHGGGITEAFF	TGTGCCAGCAGCTCCAACCCCCACGGAGGCGGGATCACTGAAGCTTTCTTT
NA	TRBJ2-7	TRBV9	NA	CASSEVGGSYEQYF	TGTGCCAGCAGCGAGGTGGGGGGATCCTACGAGCAGTACTTC
TRBD2	TRBJ2-5	TRBV5-3	NA	CARSPRTSGGAVETQYF	TGTGCCAGAAGCCCGAGGACTAGCGGGGGGGCTGTTGAGACCCAGTACTTC
NA	TRBJ1-1	TRBV5-1	once	CASSLAGQGLMNTEAFF	TGCGCCAGCAGCTTGGCCGGGCAGGGTCTCATGAACACTGAAGCTTTCTTT
TRBD2	TRBJ2-3	TRBV3-1/TRBV3-2	NA	CASSQGGSSGLTDTQYF	TGTGCCAGCAGCCAAGGGGGTTCTAGCGGGTTAACAGATACGCAGTATTTT
NA	TRBJ1-1	TRBV20-1	NA	CSAKQNTEAFF	TGCAGTGCTAAGCAGAACACTGAAGCTTTCTTT
TRBD2	TRBJ2-1	TRBV6-2/TRBV6-3	NA	CASSSSGRSRNEQFF	TGTGCCAGCAGCTCTAGCGGGAGAAGTAGGAATGAGCAGTTCTTC
NA	TRBJ2-5	TRBV7-3	NA	CASSLLGTAEETQYF	TGTGCCAGCAGCCTTCTCGGAACAGCGGAAGAGACCCAGTACTTC
TRBD2	TRBJ2-2	TRBV6-5	NA	CASSWTSSGELFF	TGTGCCAGCAGTTGGACTAGCTCCGGGGAGCTGTTTTTT
TRBD1	TRBJ2-1	TRBV16	NA	CASSQGTGNSYNEQFF	TGTGCCAGCAGCCAAGGGACAGGGAACTCCTACAATGAGCAGTTCTTC
TRBD1	TRBJ2-2	TRBV7-3	NA	CASSFTGGHTGELFF	TGTGCCAGCAGCTTTACAGGGGGCCACACCGGGGAGCTGTTTTTT
TRBD2	TRBJ2-1	TRBV7-6	NA	CASSPLAGVPNEQFF	TGTGCCAGCAGCCCTCTAGCGGGAGTGCCCAATGAGCAGTTCTTC
TRBD1	TRBJ1-1	TRBV6-4	NA	CASTTTGGPMNTEAFF	TGTGCCAGCACCACAACAGGGGGCCCGATGAACACTGAAGCTTTCTTT
NA	TRBJ1-2	TRBV6-2/TRBV6-3	NA	CASSYSRRAYGYTF	TGTGCCAGCAGTTACTCGAGGCGGGCCTATGGCTACACCTTC
NA	TRBJ2-5	TRBV6-2/TRBV6-3	few	CASSPRESETQYF	TGTGCCAGCAGCCCAAGGGAGTCGGAGACCCAGTACTTC
NA	TRBJ2-1	TRBV5-4	NA	CASSLEEAGRQFF	TGTGCCAGCAGCTTGGAGGAGGCGGGGCGGCAGTTCTTC
TRBD2	TRBJ2-1	TRBV12-3/TRBV12-4	NA	CASSPGLVYEQFF	TGTGCCAGCAGTCCGGGACTAGTCTATGAGCAGTTCTTC
TRBD1	TRBJ1-3	TRBV6-2/TRBV6-3	NA	CASSTGAGNTIYF	TGTGCCAGCAGTACAGGGGCTGGAAACACCATATATTTT
TRBD2	TRBJ2-1	TRBV5-4	NA	CASSSAGGFYNEQFF	TGTGCCAGCAGCTCAGCGGGAGGGTTCTACAATGAGCAGTTCTTC
NA	TRBJ2-1	TRBV12-5	NA	CASAPRSYNEQFF	TGTGCTAGCGCCCCGCGATCCTACAATGAGCAGTTCTTC
NA	TRBJ1-4	TRBV7-9	NA	CASSRTVINEKLFF	TGTGCCAGCAGCCGAACTGTCATCAATGAAAAACTGTTTTTT
NA	TRBJ1-1	TRBV27	NA	CATMGTSSATEAFF	TGTGCCACCATGGGCACTTCTTCCGCGACTGAAGCTTTCTTT
TRBD1	TRBJ1-2	TRBV9	NA	CASRGDRDGYTF	TGTGCCAGCAGGGGGGACAGGGACGGCTACACCTTC
NA	TRBJ2-5	TRBV23-1	NA	CASSQPDSTETQYF	TGCGCCAGCAGTCAACCAGACAGCACTGAGACCCAGTACTTC